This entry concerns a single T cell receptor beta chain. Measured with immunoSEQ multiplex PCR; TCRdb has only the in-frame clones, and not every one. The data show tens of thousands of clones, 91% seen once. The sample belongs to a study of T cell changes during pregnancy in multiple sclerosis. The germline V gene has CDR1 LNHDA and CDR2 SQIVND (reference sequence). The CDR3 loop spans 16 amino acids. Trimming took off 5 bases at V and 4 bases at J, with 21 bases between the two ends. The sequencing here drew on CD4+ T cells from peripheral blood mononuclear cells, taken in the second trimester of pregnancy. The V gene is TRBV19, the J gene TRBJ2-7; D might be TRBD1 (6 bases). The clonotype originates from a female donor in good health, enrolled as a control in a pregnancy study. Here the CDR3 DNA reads TGTGCCAGTAGTTCTTTAAACTCGGGACAACAATACGAGCAGTACTTC. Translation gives CASSSLNSGQQYEQYF. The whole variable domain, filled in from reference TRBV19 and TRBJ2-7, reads DGGITQSPKYLFRKEGQNVTLSCEQNLNHDAMYWYRQDPGQGLRLIYYSQIVNDFQKGDIAEGYSVSREKKESFPLTVTSAQKNPTAFYLCASSSLNSGQQYEQYFGPGTRLTVT.